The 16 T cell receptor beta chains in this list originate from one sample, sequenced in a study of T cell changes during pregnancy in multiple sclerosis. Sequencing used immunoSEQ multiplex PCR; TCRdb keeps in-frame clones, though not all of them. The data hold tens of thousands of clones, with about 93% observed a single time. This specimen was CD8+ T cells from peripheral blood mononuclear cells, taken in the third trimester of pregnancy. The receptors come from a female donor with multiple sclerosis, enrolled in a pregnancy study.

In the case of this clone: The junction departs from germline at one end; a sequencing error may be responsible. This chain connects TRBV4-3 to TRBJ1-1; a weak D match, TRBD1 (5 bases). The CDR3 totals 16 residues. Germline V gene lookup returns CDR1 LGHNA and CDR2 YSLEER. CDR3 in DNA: TGCACCAGCAGCCAAGTCTCTGGACACGTGGACCCTGAAGCTTTCTTT. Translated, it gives CTSSQVSGHVDPEAFF.

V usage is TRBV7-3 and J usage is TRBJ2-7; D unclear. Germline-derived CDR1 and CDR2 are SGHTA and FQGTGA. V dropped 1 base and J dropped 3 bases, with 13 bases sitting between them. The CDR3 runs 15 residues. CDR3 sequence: CASSLMVGSVYEQYF. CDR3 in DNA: TGTGCCAGCAGCTTAATGGTCGGGTCAGTCTACGAGCAGTACTTC.

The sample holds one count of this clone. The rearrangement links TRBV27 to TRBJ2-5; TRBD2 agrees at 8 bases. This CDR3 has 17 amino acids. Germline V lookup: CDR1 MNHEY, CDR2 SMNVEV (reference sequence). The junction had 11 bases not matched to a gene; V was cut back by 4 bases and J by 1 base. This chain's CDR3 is CASSSLSGGPLQETQYF. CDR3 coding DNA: TGTGCCAGCAGTTCCCTCAGCGGGGGCCCCCTCCAAGAGACCCAGTACTTC.

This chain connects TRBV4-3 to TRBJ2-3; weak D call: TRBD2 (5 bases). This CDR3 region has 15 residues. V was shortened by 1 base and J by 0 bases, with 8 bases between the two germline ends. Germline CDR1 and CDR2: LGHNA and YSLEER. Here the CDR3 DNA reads TGCGCCAGCAGCCAAGGGACTGCTAGCACAGATACGCAGTATTTT. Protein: CASSQGTASTDTQYF.

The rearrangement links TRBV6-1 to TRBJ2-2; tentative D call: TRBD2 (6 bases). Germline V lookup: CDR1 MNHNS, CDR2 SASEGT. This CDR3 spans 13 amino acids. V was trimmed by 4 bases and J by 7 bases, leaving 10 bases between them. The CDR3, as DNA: TGTGCCAGCAGTGTGGGGGAGGTCGGGGAGCTGTTTTTT. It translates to CASSVGEVGELFF.

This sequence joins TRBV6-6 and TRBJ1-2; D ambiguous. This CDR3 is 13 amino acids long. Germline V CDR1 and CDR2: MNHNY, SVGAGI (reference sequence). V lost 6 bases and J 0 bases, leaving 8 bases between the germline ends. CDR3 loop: CASRSSSNYGYTF. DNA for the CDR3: TGTGCCAGCAGGTCCTCTTCTAACTATGGCTACACCTTC.

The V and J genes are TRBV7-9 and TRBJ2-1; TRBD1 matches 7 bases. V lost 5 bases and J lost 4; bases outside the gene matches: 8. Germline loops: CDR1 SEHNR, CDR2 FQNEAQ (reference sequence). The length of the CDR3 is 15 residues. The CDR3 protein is CASSPQGVGYNEQFF. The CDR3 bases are TGTGCCAGCAGCCCGCAGGGGGTGGGGTACAATGAGCAGTTCTTC.

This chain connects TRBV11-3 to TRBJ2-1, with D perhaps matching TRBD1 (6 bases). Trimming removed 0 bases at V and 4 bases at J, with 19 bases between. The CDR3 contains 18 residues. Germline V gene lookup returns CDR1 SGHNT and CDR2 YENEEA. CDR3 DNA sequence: TGTGCCAGCAGCTTAGATCAGTCAGGGGCTTTGGGATACAATGAGCAGTTCTTC. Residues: CASSLDQSGALGYNEQFF.

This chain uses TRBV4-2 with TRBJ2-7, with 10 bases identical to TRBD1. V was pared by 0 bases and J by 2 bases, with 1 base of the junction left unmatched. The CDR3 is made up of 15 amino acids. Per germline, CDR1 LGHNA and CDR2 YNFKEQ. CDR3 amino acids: CASSQEGTGAYEQYF. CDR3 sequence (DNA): TGTGCCAGCAGCCAAGAAGGGACAGGGGCCTACGAGCAGTACTTC.

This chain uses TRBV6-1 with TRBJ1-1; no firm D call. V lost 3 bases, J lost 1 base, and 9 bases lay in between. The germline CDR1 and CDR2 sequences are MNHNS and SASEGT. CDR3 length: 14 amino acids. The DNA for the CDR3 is TGTGCCAGCAGTGAGTTACAGACGAACACTGAAGCTTTCTTT. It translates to CASSELQTNTEAFF.

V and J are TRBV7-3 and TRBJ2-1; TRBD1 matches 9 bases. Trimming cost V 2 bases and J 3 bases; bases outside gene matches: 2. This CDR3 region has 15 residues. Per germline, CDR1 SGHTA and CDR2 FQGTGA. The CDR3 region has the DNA TGTGCCAGCAGCTTAGGGACAGGGATCTACAATGAGCAGTTCTTC. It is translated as CASSLGTGIYNEQFF. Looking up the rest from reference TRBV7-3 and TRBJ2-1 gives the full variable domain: GAGVSQTPSNKVTEKGKYVELRCDPISGHTALYWYRQSLGQGPEFLIYFQGTGAADDSGLPNDRFFAVRPEGSVSTLKIQRTERGDSAVYLCASSLGTGIYNEQFFGPGTRLTVL.

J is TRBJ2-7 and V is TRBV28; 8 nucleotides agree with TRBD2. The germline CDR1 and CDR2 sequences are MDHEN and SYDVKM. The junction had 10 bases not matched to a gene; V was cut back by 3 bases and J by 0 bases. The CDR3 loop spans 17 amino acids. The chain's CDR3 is CASSLGTSGSSSYEQYF. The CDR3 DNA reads TGTGCCAGCAGTTTGGGCACTAGCGGATCCAGCTCCTACGAGCAGTACTTC.

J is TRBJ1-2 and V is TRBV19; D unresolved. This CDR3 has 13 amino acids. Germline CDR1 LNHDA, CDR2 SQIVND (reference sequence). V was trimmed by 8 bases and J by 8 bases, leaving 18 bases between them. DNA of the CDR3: TGTGCCAGTGAACCGGGTTCGTCTAAGGGCTACACCTTC. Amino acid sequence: CASEPGSSKGYTF.

The CDR3 sequence: CASSPYRGPYEQYF. CDR3 nucleotide sequence: TGTGCCAGCAGCCCCTACAGGGGACCCTACGAGCAGTACTTC. This chain connects TRBV5-8 to TRBJ2-7, with 7 bases identical to TRBD1. Per the germline V gene, CDR1 is SGHTS and CDR2 is YDEGEE. This CDR3 region has 14 residues. After removal of 4 bases from V and 2 bases from J, the junction contained 6 bases not matched to a gene.

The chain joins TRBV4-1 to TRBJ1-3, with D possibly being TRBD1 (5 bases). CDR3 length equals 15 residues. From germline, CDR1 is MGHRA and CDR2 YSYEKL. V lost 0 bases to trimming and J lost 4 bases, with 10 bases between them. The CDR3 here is CASSQDQGGGNTIYF. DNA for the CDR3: TGCGCCAGCAGCCAAGATCAGGGAGGCGGAAACACCATATATTTT.

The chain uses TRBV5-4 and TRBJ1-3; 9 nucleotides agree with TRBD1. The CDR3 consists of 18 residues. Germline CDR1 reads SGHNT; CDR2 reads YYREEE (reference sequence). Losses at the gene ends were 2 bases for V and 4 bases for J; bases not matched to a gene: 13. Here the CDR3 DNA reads TGTGCCAGCAGCTTACCGGGACAGGGTCGGTTTTCAGGAAACACCATATATTTT. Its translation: CASSLPGQGRFSGNTIYF.